Listed here are 11 T cell receptor beta chains from one sample, sequenced in a study of shared clonotypes between healthy human individuals (dated by TCRdb to 2020 to 2021). The library relied on the immunoSEQ multiplex PCR assay. What TCRdb holds here is the immuneACCESS table cut down to in-frame rearrangements. Part of the clones is not present; checked against another copy, under half of the missing clones reflect an unresolved V gene, and the others are unexplained. A total of 2,500,000 or so clones appear in this sample, about 90% of them only once. The ten largest clonotypes hold 0.37% of the sample. Sample: naive CD4+ T cells from PBMCs. Taken with the paper, the label for cell subset or site translates to: CD45RA+ positively selected. Receptors originate from a man aged 18 to 29 in good health. Some clones in this sample may be carry-over from other donors' samples.

This rearrangement joins TRBV28 to TRBJ1-2; D not certain. Germline V CDR1 and CDR2: MDHEN, SYDVKM. This CDR3 spans 13 amino acids. V gave up 4 bases and J gave up 3 bases, with 9 bases separating them. This chain's CDR3 is CASSSSTDYGYTF. The CDR3 nucleotides read TGTGCCAGCAGTTCGTCCACAGACTATGGCTACACCTTC.

Comment on this clone: The same CDR3 also results from other DNA sequences found in this sample. This rearrangement joins TRBV4-1 to TRBJ2-7, with 11 bases aligning to TRBD1. Germline V gene data show CDR1 as MGHRA and CDR2 as YSYEKL. V lost 3 bases, J lost 7 bases, and 8 bases stayed unmatched. This CDR3 is built from 15 residues. CDR3 protein: CASSQGGQGAYEQYF. Written as DNA, the CDR3 is TGCGCCAGCAGCCAGGGTGGACAGGGGGCATATGAGCAGTACTTC.

The CDR3 here is CASRRVGLPDEQYF. CDR3 coding DNA: TGTGCCAGCCGACGTGTGGGGCTACCGGACGAGCAGTACTTC. The V gene is TRBV6-5, the J gene TRBJ2-7, with D possibly being TRBD1 (5 bases). CDR3 length: 14 residues. The germline gives CDR1 MNHEY, CDR2 SVGAGI. V gave up 8 bases and J gave up 5 bases, with 19 bases separating them.

The chain recombines TRBV29-1 with TRBJ2-3; D gene uncertain. Trimming removed 7 bases from V and 1 base from J, with 9 bases in between. CDR3 length: 12 residues. From germline, CDR1 is SQVTM and CDR2 ANQGSEA. CDR3 in amino acids: CSAAAGTDTQYF. Written as DNA, the CDR3 is TGCAGCGCCGCCGCGGGCACAGATACGCAGTATTTT.

Only a few counts were recorded for this clone. This chain links TRBV14 with TRBJ1-2, with D maybe TRBD1 (5 bases). The V end was cut by 0 bases, the J end by 9 bases, with 20 bases between. Germline lookup yields CDR1 SGHDN and CDR2 FVKESK. CDR3 length: 16 residues. The CDR3 is CASSQEGSLRGWSYTF. Here the CDR3 DNA reads TGTGCCAGCAGCCAAGAAGGGTCTTTGAGGGGCTGGAGCTACACCTTC.

CDR3: CASSGGRRSTDTQYF. The CDR3 nucleotides are TGCGCCAGCAGCGGTGGCCGGCGGAGCACAGATACGCAGTATTTT. The chain carries TRBV5-1 and TRBJ2-3; D ambiguous. Germline V gene sequence: CDR1 SGHRS, CDR2 YFSETQ. This CDR3 is 15 amino acids long. The V and J ends lost 4 bases and 0 bases respectively, with 12 bases between them. The variable domain in full, with the rest retrieved from reference TRBV5-1 and TRBJ2-3, is KAGVTQTPRYLIKTRGQQVTLSCSPISGHRSVSWYQQTPGQGLQFLFEYFSETQRNKGNFPGRFSGRQFSNSRSEMNVSTLELGDSALYLCASSGGRRSTDTQYFGPGTRLTVL.

This sequence joins TRBV25-1 and TRBJ2-5; 9 bases fit TRBD1. J was trimmed by 5 bases and V by 8 bases; bases with no gene match: 9. CDR1 is MGHDK and CDR2 is SYGVNS in the germline V gene. The CDR3 totals 14 residues. The DNA for the CDR3 is TGTGCCAGCTCGGACAGGGGTTATGAGGAGACCCAGTACTTC. Its protein is CASSDRGYEETQYF.

The V gene is TRBV5-1, the J gene TRBJ2-1; 7 nucleotides align to TRBD2. The CDR3 has 16 residues. V was clipped by 1 base and J by 2 bases; unmatched bases: 6. CDR1 and CDR2 from the germline V gene are SGHRS and YFSETQ. CDR3 in amino acids: CASSLIPAGTYNEQFF. DNA of the CDR3: TGCGCCAGCAGCTTGATCCCAGCGGGAACCTACAATGAGCAGTTCTTC.

This clone was observed a handful of times. The CDR3 spells CASGGIERYGYTF. CDR3 nucleotide sequence: TGTGCCAGCGGCGGGATAGAACGGTATGGCTACACCTTC. V and J are TRBV6-1 and TRBJ1-2; D not certain. The germline V and J ends were trimmed by 8 bases and 5 bases, with 15 bases remaining between them. In germline, CDR1 is MNHNS, CDR2 SASEGT. This CDR3 region has 13 residues.

The gene calls are TRBV9 and TRBJ1-5; unclear D gene. CDR1 SGDLS and CDR2 YYNGEE come from the germline V gene. CDR3 length equals 15 residues. V dropped 2 bases and J dropped 3 bases, with 12 bases sitting between them. This CDR3 reads CASSVHGQPNQPQHF. The CDR3, as DNA: TGTGCCAGCAGCGTCCACGGGCAACCCAATCAGCCCCAGCATTTT.

This chain links TRBV18 with TRBJ2-5; 7 bases map to TRBD1. CDR1 is KGHSH and CDR2 is LQKENI in the germline V gene. This CDR3 is built from 16 residues. Unmatched junction bases numbered 14, after V lost 5 bases and J lost 5 bases. The CDR3: CASSGSTGPLGETQYF. The CDR3 nucleotides read TGTGCCAGCTCAGGATCGACAGGGCCGCTGGGGGAGACCCAGTACTTC.